This TCR beta chain was retrieved from a study of T cell responses to AZD1222 COVID-19 vaccine. Regarding the study as a whole: Spike regions recognized by vaccine-associated CD4 TCRs spanned the protein, led by 160-218 and 743-854.

J was trimmed by 1 base and V by 1 base; bases with no gene match: 4. Germline V CDR1 and CDR2: SEHNR, FQNEAQ (reference sequence). This CDR3 is built from 16 residues. As regards this clone: Its antigen remains unidentified.

Only in-frame clones appear in the TCRdb table, and some are missing; sequencing was by immunoSEQ multiplex PCR. The sample shows about 73,000 clones, about nine tenths of them seen only once. This specimen consisted of peripheral blood, obtained 28 days after the second AZD1222 dose. The source of this sequence is an adult who received the AZD1222 COVID-19 vaccine. The rearrangement joins TRBV7-9 to TRBJ1-5; 7 bases are shared with TRBD1. In DNA form, the CDR3 reads TGTGCCAGCAGCTTAGGACAGGGCTCGAGCAATCAGCCCCAGCATTTT. Protein sequence: CASSLGQGSSNQPQHF.